The present entry profiles one T cell receptor beta chain with its context. Original processing methods: Nucleated cell counts were estimated from reference gene primer amplification. Sequencing was performed with immunoSEQ multiplex PCR; in TCRdb, only in-frame clones are kept and a portion is missing. V and J calls and clone size come straight from that table; D and trimming were deduced from the DNA. The repertoire holds roughly 30,000 clones, with 72% as singletons. Trimming cost V 5 bases and J 5 bases, with 18 bases left between them. The CDR3 spans 16 residues. Germline CDR1 reads LNHNV; CDR2 reads YYDKDF (reference sequence). This entry comes from a study of blood T cell repertoires in COVID-19. About the study: The United States, Italy and Spain supplied acute and convalescent COVID-19 samples. Nucleic acid was either cDNA or gDNA, and it came from T cells, B-cell-depleted T cells, or PBMCs.

The chain carries TRBV15 and TRBJ1-4, with a tentative D call TRBD1 (6 bases). The sample taken for sequencing was peripheral blood. The receptor was derived from a boy under 10 years old with active or convalescent COVID-19. This chain's CDR3 is CATSRNRGGGNEKLFF. The CDR3 region has the DNA TGTGCCACCAGCCGAAACCGGGGGGGCGGGAATGAAAAACTGTTTTTT.